One sample yielded the 11 T cell receptor beta chains listed below, sequenced in a study of cytomegalovirus exposure and HLA in healthy donors. Vbeta (60) and Jbeta (13) primers were used in the PCR. TCRdb's table, derived via immunoSEQ multiplex PCR, lists solely in-frame clones and lacks some. Among 110,000 to 150,000 clones listed, around 79% were seen once. Material for sequencing was PBMCs. These receptors all come from a man between 18 and 35 years old in good health and CMV-seronegative.

This chain joins TRBV5-5 and TRBJ1-1, with a weak D call TRBD1 (6 bases). The CDR3 length is 15 residues. The ends were cut back, 0 bases at V and 4 bases at J, with 13 bases in the middle. Looked up from germline, CDR1 is SGHKS and CDR2 is YYEKEE (reference sequence). CDR3 bases: TGTGCCAGCAGCTTGGAAGCTCGAGGGGGCACTGAAGCTTTCTTT. Its translation is CASSLEARGGTEAFF.

The chain has TRBV6-6 and TRBJ1-2; a possible D gene is TRBD1 (6 bases). The germline V gene encodes CDR1 MNHNY and CDR2 SVGAGI (reference sequence). The CDR3 covers 13 residues. The V end was cut by 2 bases, the J end by 9 bases, with 13 bases between. The CDR3 sequence: CASSYDQGRSYTF. Here the CDR3 DNA reads TGTGCCAGCAGTTACGACCAGGGGAGAAGCTACACCTTC.

The V and J genes are TRBV4-1 and TRBJ2-1; possible D gene TRBD2, 7 bases. The V and J ends lost 1 base and 9 bases respectively, with 16 bases between them. The CDR3 spans 15 residues. The germline gives CDR1 MGHRA, CDR2 YSYEKL. This CDR3 is CASSQVGGGRGEQFF. CDR3 bases: TGCGCCAGCAGCCAAGTGGGGGGGGGCCGCGGTGAGCAGTTCTTC.

The rearrangement links TRBV5-6 to TRBJ2-7; possibly TRBD1 for D (6 bases). The CDR3 has 14 residues. V gave up 0 bases and J gave up 1 base, with 8 bases separating them. CDR1 and CDR2 (germline): SGHDT, YYEEEE. CDR3 DNA: TGTGCCAGCAGCTTGGTCAGGGGATCCTACGAGCAGTACTTC. Translated: CASSLVRGSYEQYF.

The table lists this clone with a few counts. As DNA, the CDR3 is TGTGCCAGCAGCAAACGCGGCAACACTGAAGCTTTCTTT. Protein sequence: CASSKRGNTEAFF. The V and J genes are TRBV11-2 and TRBJ1-1, with unresolved D. Germline CDR1 and CDR2: SGHAT and FQNNGV. CDR3 length: 13 amino acids. V lost 5 bases and J 2 bases, leaving 9 bases between the germline ends.

CDR3 region: CASSIDRDRTEAFF. The CDR3 region has the DNA TGTGCCAGTAGTATCGACAGGGATCGGACTGAAGCTTTCTTT. The chain has TRBV19 and TRBJ1-1; TRBD1 matches 7 bases. J gave up 5 bases and V 3 bases, and 6 bases lay outside the gene matches. This CDR3 contains 14 residues. Per germline, CDR1 LNHDA and CDR2 SQIVND (reference sequence).

In nucleotides, the CDR3 is TGTGCCAGCAGCTTAAAGACGAGGTCCTACAATGAGCAGTTCTTC. Its translation is CASSLKTRSYNEQFF. The chain has TRBV11-1 and TRBJ2-1; no clear D gene. The length of the CDR3 is 15 residues. Germline V gene data show CDR1 as SGHAT and CDR2 as FQDESV (reference sequence). V was cut by 2 bases and J by 1 base, with 9 bases left in between.

The gene calls are TRBV5-1 and TRBJ1-2; D gene unclear. From germline, CDR1 is SGHRS and CDR2 YFSETQ. Trimming took off 0 bases at V and 3 bases at J, with 6 bases between the two ends. The CDR3 sequence is 13 residues long. The CDR3 reads CASSLDGDYGYTF. In nucleotides, the CDR3 is TGCGCCAGCAGCTTGGACGGAGACTATGGCTACACCTTC.

A remark on this clone: A read error may be the cause here, since a much bigger clone is one base away. The chain links TRBV11-2 to TRBJ2-7; D unclear. This CDR3 has 13 amino acids. V was cut by 0 bases and J by 0 bases, with 3 bases left in between. The germline gives CDR1 SGHAT, CDR2 FQNNGV. The CDR3 coding sequence is TGTGCCAGCAGCTTAGACAGCTCCTACGAGCAGTACTTC. This encodes CASSLDSSYEQYF.

V usage is TRBV25-1 and J usage is TRBJ1-4; no clear D gene. The germline V and J ends were trimmed by 4 bases and 0 bases, with 6 bases remaining between them. The CDR3 length is 14 residues. Germline lookup yields CDR1 MGHDK and CDR2 SYGVNS. CDR3 nucleotide sequence: TGTGCCAGCAGTGTTTCGGCAACTAATGAAAAACTGTTTTTT. Amino acids: CASSVSATNEKLFF.

This clone has more than one count but fewer than ten. The gene calls are TRBV2 and TRBJ1-5, with 8 bases matching TRBD1. The CDR3 runs to 14 residues. V shed 5 bases and J 5 bases; nucleotides not matched to a gene: 5. Germline loops: CDR1 SNHLY, CDR2 FYNNEI. The CDR3 coding sequence is TGTGCCAGCAGTCGACAGGGGAACGATCAGCCCCAGCATTTT. The encoded protein is CASSRQGNDQPQHF.